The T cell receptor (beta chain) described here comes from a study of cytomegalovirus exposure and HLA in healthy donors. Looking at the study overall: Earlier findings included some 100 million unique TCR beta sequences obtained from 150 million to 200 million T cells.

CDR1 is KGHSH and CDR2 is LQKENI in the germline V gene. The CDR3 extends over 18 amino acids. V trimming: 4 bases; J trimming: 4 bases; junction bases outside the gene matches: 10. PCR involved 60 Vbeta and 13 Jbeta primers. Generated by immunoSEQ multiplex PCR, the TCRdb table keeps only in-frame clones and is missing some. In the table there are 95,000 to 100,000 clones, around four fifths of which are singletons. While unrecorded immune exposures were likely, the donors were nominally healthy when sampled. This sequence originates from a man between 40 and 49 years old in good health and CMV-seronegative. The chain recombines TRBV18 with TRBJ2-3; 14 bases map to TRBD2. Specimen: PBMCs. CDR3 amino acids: CASSHSGTSGSGPDTQYF. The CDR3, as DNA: TGTGCCAGCTCACACTCCGGGACTAGCGGGAGTGGTCCAGATACGCAGTATTTT. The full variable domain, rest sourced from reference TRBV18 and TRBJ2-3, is NAGVMQNPRHLVRRRGQEARLRCSPMKGHSHVYWYRQLPEEGLKFMVYLQKENIIDESGMPKERFSAEFPKEGPSILRIQQVVRGDSAAYFCASSHSGTSGSGPDTQYFGPGTRLTVL.